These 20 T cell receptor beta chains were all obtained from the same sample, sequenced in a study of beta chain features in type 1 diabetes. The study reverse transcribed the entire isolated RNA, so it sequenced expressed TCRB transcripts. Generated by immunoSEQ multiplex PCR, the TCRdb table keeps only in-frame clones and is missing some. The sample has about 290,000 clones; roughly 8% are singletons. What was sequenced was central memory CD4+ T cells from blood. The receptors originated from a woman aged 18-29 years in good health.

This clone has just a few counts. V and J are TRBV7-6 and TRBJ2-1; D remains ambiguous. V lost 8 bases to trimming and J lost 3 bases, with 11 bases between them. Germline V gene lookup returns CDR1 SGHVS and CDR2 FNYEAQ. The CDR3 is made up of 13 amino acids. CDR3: CASAAGRYNEQFF. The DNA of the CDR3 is TGTGCCAGCGCGGCAGGCCGCTACAATGAGCAGTTCTTC.

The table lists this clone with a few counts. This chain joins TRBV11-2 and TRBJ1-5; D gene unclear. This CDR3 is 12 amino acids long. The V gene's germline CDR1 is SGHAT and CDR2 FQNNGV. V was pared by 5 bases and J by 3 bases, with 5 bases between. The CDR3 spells CASSHFNQPQHF. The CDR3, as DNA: TGTGCCAGCAGCCATTTCAATCAGCCCCAGCATTTT.

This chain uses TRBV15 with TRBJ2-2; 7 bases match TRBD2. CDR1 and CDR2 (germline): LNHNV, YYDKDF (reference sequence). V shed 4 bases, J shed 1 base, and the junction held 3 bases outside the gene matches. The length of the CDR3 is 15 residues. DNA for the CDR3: TGTGCCACCAGCATGGGAGGGTTGAACACCGGGGAGCTGTTTTTT. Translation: CATSMGGLNTGELFF.

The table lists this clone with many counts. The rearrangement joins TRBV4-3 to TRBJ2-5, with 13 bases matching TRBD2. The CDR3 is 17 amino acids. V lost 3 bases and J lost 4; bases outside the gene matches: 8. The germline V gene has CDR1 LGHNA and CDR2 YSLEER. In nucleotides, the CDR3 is TGCGCCAGCAGCCAGCAATGGACTAGCGGGAGTTCAGAGACCCAGTACTTC. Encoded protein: CASSQQWTSGSSETQYF.

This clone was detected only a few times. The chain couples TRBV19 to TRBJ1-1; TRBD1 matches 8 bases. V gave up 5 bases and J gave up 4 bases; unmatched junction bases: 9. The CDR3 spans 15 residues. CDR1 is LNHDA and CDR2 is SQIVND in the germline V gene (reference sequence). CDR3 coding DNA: TGTGCCAGTAGTGCCCGACAGGGGAAGGGCACTGAAGCTTTCTTT. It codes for CASSARQGKGTEAFF.

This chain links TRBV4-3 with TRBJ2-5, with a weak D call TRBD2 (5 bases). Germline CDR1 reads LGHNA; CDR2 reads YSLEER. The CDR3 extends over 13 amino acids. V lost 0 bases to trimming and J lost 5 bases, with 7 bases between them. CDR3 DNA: TGCGCCAGCAGCCAAGACGGGGAGGAGACCCAGTACTTC. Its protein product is CASSQDGEETQYF.

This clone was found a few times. CDR3 in amino acids: CASSSDRVPHEKLFF. The CDR3 DNA follows: TGTGCCAGCAGTTCCGACAGGGTTCCGCATGAAAAACTGTTTTTT. The rearrangement joins TRBV28 to TRBJ1-4; 7 bases fit TRBD1. This CDR3 region has 15 residues. The trim removed 4 bases at V and 6 bases at J, leaving 8 bases unmatched. Germline CDR1 reads MDHEN; CDR2 reads SYDVKM. The whole variable domain, remainder taken from reference TRBV28 and TRBJ1-4, is DVKVTQSSRYLVKRTGEKVFLECVQDMDHENMFWYRQDPGLGLRLIYFSYDVKMKEKGDIPEGYSVSREKKERFSLILESASTNQTSMYLCASSSDRVPHEKLFFGSGTQLSVL.

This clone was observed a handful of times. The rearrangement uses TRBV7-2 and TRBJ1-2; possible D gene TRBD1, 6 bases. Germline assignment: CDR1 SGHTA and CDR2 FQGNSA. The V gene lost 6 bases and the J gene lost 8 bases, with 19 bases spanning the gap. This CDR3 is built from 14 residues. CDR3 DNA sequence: TGTGCCAGCAGGCCCGGGGGGCTCTCACAGGGCTACACCTTC. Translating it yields CASRPGGLSQGYTF.

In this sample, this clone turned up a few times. This CDR3 is CASSRTSGSPDTQYF. CDR3 in DNA: TGTGCCAGCAGCCGGACTAGCGGGAGCCCAGATACGCAGTATTTT. V and J are TRBV5-6 and TRBJ2-3; 13 bases fit TRBD2. After removal of 4 bases from V and 4 bases from J, the junction contained 3 bases not matched to a gene. Germline V gene sequence: CDR1 SGHDT, CDR2 YYEEEE. CDR3 size: 15 residues.

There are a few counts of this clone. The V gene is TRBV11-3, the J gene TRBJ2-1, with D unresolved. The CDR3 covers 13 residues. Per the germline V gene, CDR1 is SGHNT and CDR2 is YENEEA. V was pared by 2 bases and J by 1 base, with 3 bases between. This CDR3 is CASSLKSYNEQFF. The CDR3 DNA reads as TGTGCCAGCAGCTTAAAATCCTACAATGAGCAGTTCTTC.

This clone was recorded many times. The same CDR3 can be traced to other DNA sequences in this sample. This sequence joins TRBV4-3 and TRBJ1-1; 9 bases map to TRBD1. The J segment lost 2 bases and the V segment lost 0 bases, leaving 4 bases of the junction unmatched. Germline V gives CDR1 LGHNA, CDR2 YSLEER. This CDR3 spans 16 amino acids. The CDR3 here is CASSQDPTGGNTEAFF. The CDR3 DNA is TGCGCCAGCAGCCAAGATCCGACAGGGGGAAACACTGAAGCTTTCTTT.

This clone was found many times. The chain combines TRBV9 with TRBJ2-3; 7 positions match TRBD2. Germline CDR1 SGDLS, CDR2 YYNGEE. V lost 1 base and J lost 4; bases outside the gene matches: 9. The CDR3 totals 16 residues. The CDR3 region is CASSVSPAGWSDTQYF. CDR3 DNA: TGTGCCAGCAGCGTAAGCCCAGCGGGATGGTCAGATACGCAGTATTTT.

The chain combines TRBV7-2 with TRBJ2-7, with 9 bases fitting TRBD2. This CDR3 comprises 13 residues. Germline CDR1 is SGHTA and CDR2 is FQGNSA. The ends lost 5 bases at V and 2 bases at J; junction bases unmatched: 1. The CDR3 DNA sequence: TGTGCCAGCAGCCGGACTAGCGCCTACGAGCAGTACTTC. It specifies CASSRTSAYEQYF. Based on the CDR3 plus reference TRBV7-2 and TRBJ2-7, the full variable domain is GAGVSQSPSNKVTEKGKDVELRCDPISGHTALYWYRQSLGQGLEFLIYFQGNSAPDKSGLPSDRFSAERTGGSVSTLTIQRTQQEDSAVYLCASSRTSAYEQYFGPGTRLTVT.

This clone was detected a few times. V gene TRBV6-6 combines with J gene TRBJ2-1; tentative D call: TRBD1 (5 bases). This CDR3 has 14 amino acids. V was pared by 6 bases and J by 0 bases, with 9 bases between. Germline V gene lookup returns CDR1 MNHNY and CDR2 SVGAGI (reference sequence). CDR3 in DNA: TGTGCCAGCAGCGGACATTCCTCCTACAATGAGCAGTTCTTC. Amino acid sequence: CASSGHSSYNEQFF.

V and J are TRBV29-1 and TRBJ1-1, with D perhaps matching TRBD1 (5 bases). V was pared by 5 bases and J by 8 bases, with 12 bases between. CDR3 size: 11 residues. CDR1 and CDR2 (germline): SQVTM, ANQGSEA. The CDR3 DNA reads TGCAGCGTTCGGGACCCGGGGGAAGCTTTCTTT. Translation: CSVRDPGEAFF. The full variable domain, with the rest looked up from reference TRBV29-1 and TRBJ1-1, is SAVISQKPSRDICQRGTSLTIQCQVDSQVTMMFWYRQQPGQSLTLIATANQGSEATYESGFVIDKFPISRPNLTFSTLTVSNMSPEDSSIYLCSVRDPGEAFFGQGTRLTVV.

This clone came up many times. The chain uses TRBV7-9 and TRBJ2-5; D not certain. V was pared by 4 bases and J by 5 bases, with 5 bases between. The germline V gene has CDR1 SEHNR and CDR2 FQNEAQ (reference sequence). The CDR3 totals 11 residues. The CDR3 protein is CASSSEETQYF. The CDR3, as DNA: TGTGCCAGCAGCTCAGAGGAGACCCAGTACTTC.

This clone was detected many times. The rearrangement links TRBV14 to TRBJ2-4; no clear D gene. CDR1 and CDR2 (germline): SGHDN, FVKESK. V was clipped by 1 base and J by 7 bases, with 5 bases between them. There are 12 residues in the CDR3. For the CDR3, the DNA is TGTGCCAGCAGCCAAGGAAGGAACATTCAGTACTTC. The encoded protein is CASSQGRNIQYF. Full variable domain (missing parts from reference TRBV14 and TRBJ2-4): EAGVTQFPSHSVIEKGQTVTLRCDPISGHDNLYWYRRVMGKEIKFLLHFVKESKQDESGMPNNRFLAERTGGTYSTLKVQPAELEDSGVYFCASSQGRNIQYFGAGTRLSVL.

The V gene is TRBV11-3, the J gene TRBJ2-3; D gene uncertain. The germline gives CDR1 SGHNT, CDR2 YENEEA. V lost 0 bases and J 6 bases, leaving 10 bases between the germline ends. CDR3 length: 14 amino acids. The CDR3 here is CASSLDLQFDTQYF. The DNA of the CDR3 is TGTGCCAGCAGCTTAGATCTGCAATTCGATACGCAGTATTTT. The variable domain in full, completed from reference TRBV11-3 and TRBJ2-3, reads EAGVVQSPRYKIIEKKQPVAFWCNPISGHNTLYWYLQNLGQGPELLIRYENEEAVDDSQLPKDRFSAERLKGVDSTLKIQPAELGDSAVYLCASSLDLQFDTQYFGPGTRLTVL.

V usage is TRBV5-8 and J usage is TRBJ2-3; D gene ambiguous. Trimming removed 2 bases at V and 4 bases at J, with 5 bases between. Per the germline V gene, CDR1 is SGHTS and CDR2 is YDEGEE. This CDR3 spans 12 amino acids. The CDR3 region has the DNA TGTGCCAGCAGCTTCATAGCAGATACGCAGTATTTT. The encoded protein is CASSFIADTQYF.

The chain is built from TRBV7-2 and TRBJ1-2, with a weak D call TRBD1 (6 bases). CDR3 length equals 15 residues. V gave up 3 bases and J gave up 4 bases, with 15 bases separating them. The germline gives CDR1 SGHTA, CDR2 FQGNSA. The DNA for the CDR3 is TGTGCCAGCAGCTTTTTTGCGGGGGCCGCCTATGGCTACACCTTC. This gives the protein CASSFFAGAAYGYTF.